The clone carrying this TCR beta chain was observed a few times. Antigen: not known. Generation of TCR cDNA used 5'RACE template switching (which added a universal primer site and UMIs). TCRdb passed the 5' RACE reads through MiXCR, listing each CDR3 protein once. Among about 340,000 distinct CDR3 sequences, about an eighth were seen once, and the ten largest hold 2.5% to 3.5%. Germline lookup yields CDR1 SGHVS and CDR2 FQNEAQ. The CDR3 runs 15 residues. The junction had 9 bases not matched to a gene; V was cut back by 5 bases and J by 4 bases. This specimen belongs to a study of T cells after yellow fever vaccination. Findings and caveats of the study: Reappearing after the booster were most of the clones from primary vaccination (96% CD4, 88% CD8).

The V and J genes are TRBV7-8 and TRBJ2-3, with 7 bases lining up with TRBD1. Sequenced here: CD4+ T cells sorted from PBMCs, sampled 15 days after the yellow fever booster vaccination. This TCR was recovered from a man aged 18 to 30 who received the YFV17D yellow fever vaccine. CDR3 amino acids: CASSLRQGKADTQYF. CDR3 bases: TGTGCCAGCAGCCTCCGACAGGGAAAGGCAGATACGCAGTATTTT.